Below are 12 T cell receptor beta chains sequenced from a single sample in a study of blood T cell repertoires in COVID-19. Sequenced by immunoSEQ multiplex PCR; TCRdb stores in-frame clones only, minus some. This table has 150,000 to 200,000 clones, around nine tenths appearing once. Sequencing input: peripheral blood. These TCRs come from a woman in her seventies with COVID-19, enrolled during active disease.

The chain uses TRBV3-1 (or the pseudogene TRBV3-2) and TRBJ2-3; the match to TRBD1 covers 11 bases. With 3 bases clipped from V and 4 bases from J, the junction kept 0 bases outside the gene matches. The germline V gene has CDR1 LGHDT and CDR2 YNNKEL (reference sequence). The CDR3 length is 14 residues. The CDR3 loop is CASSQGQGADTQYF. The CDR3 DNA reads TGTGCCAGCAGCCAGGGACAGGGGGCAGATACGCAGTATTTT.

The sample holds one count of this clone. The chain combines TRBV6-2 or TRBV6-3 with TRBJ2-3, with 12 bases identical to TRBD2. The CDR3 runs 16 residues. Germline trimming cut 4 bases from V and 2 bases from J; bases unmatched to any gene: 4. Per the germline V gene, CDR1 is MNHEY and CDR2 is SVGEGT. CDR3 bases: TGTGCCAGCAGTTTAGGGACTAGCGGGCTCACAGATACGCAGTATTTT. This encodes CASSLGTSGLTDTQYF.

This rearrangement joins TRBV30 to TRBJ2-3; 11 bases line up with TRBD2. V dropped 2 bases and J dropped 6; count of bases not matched to a gene: 4. The CDR3 is 14 amino acids. Germline CDR1 GTSNPN, CDR2 SVGIG (reference sequence). CDR3 sequence reads: CAWSSRLAGDTQYF. CDR3 nucleotide sequence: TGTGCCTGGAGTTCTCGACTAGCGGGGGATACGCAGTATTTT.

The chain uses TRBV19 and TRBJ1-5; TRBD1 aligns across 7 bases. Germline V gene data show CDR1 as LNHDA and CDR2 as SQIVND (reference sequence). CDR3 length equals 14 residues. V gave up 7 bases and J gave up 3 bases; unmatched junction bases: 6. The CDR3 here is CASNPTGLNQPQHF. CDR3 nucleotides: TGTGCCAGTAACCCGACAGGGCTCAATCAGCCCCAGCATTTT. The full variable domain, completed using reference TRBV19 and TRBJ1-5, is DGGITQSPKYLFRKEGQNVTLSCEQNLNHDAMYWYRQDPGQGLRLIYYSQIVNDFQKGDIAEGYSVSREKKESFPLTVTSAQKNPTAFYLCASNPTGLNQPQHFGDGTRLSIL.

This chain links TRBV14 with TRBJ2-2, with D perhaps matching TRBD2 (5 bases). This CDR3 has 12 amino acids. V was clipped by 4 bases and J by 5 bases, with 5 bases between them. Germline CDR1 SGHDN, CDR2 FVKESK. DNA for the CDR3: TGTGCCAGCAGCCCGGGGACCGGGGAGCTGTTTTTT. It specifies CASSPGTGELFF.

The rearrangement links TRBV9 to TRBJ2-7, with TRBD1 matching over 8 bases. Per the germline V gene, CDR1 is SGDLS and CDR2 is YYNGEE. Unmatched junction bases numbered 9, after V lost 1 base and J lost 6 bases. There are 15 residues in the CDR3. The CDR3 protein is CASSVTTGGFLEQYF. DNA for the CDR3: TGTGCCAGCAGCGTAACAACAGGGGGGTTCCTCGAGCAGTACTTC.

The chain is built from TRBV7-9 and TRBJ1-2, with D maybe TRBD1 (5 bases). Trimming took 3 bases from V and 4 from J, leaving 15 bases between them. The germline CDR1 and CDR2 sequences are SEHNR and FQNEAQ (reference sequence). This CDR3 is built from 15 residues. The CDR3: CASSFWRGASYGYTF. In nucleotides, the CDR3 is TGTGCCAGCAGCTTTTGGCGGGGCGCTAGCTATGGCTACACCTTC.

The V and J genes are TRBV5-1 and TRBJ1-1, with D unclear. Per the germline V gene, CDR1 is SGHRS and CDR2 is YFSETQ. Trimming took 4 bases from V and 5 from J, leaving 18 bases between them. This CDR3 comprises 15 residues. The DNA for the CDR3 is TGCGCCAGCAGCCGTACAATGGTTGAGGGAACTGAAGCTTTCTTT. Translated, it gives CASSRTMVEGTEAFF.

The chain couples TRBV19 to TRBJ2-6, with D tentatively TRBD1 (6 bases). Trimming took off 2 bases at V and 2 bases at J, with 13 bases between the two ends. The CDR3 has 17 residues. CDR1 and CDR2 from the germline V gene are LNHDA and SQIVND (reference sequence). The CDR3 DNA follows: TGTGCCAGTAGTATATTAGGCAGGGGTACTGGGGCCAACGTCCTGACTTTC. It encodes CASSILGRGTGANVLTF.

The chain is built from TRBV4-1 and TRBJ1-3; D gene unclear. Germline V lookup: CDR1 MGHRA, CDR2 YSYEKL. Trimming left V 0 bases short and J 3 bases short, with 9 bases between. The CDR3 runs to 15 residues. CDR3 region: CASSQETRVGNTIYF. As DNA, the CDR3 is TGCGCCAGCAGCCAAGAAACTAGGGTTGGAAACACCATATATTTT.

In its sample, this clone was seen a few times. The chain combines TRBV2 with TRBJ2-7; possible D gene TRBD2, 5 bases. V gave up 4 bases and J gave up 6 bases, with 7 bases separating them. This CDR3 has 11 amino acids. CDR1 SNHLY and CDR2 FYNNEI come from the germline V gene. The CDR3 protein is CASSGGIEQYF. The CDR3 nucleotides read TGTGCCAGCAGTGGAGGGATCGAGCAGTACTTC.

The chain recombines TRBV12-5 with TRBJ1-1; 9 positions match TRBD1. With 5 bases clipped from V and 11 bases from J, the junction kept 6 bases outside the gene matches. The CDR3 totals 12 residues. Germline CDR1 LGHNT, CDR2 FRNRAP. CDR3 sequence: CASGTGQGMAFF. The DNA of the CDR3 is TGTGCTAGTGGTACAGGACAGGGGATGGCTTTCTTT.